This T cell receptor (beta chain) appears in the sequencing data of a study of cytomegalovirus exposure and HLA in healthy donors. Germline V lookup: CDR1 SGHTA, CDR2 FQGNSA. Deletions cut 4 bases from V and 0 bases from J, with 12 bases between. There are 15 residues in the CDR3. PCR amplification relied on 60 Vbeta primers (plus 13 Jbeta primers). Here immunoSEQ multiplex PCR was the method, and the copy in TCRdb shows in-frame clones only, minus some. The sample includes under 200,000 clones, around 78% seen only once; the top ten take approximately 3.1%. The clonotype originates from a woman in her thirties or forties in good health and CMV-seronegative. The sequenced sample consisted of PBMCs. V and J are TRBV7-2 and TRBJ1-1, with unresolved D. The DNA for the CDR3 is TGTGCCAGCAGCTCAATGGGAGTCATGAACACTGAAGCTTTCTTT. Translation: CASSSMGVMNTEAFF.